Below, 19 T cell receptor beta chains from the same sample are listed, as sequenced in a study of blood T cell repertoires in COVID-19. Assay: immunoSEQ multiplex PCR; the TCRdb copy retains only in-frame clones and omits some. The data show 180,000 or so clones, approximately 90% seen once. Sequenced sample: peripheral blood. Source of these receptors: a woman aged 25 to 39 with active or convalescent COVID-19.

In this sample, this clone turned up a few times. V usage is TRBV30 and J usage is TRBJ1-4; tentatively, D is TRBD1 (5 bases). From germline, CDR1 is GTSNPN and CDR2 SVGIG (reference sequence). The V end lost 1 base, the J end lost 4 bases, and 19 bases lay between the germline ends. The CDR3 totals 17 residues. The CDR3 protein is CAWSAAGRGGGNEKLFF. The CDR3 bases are TGTGCCTGGAGTGCCGCGGGGAGGGGCGGTGGTAATGAAAAACTGTTTTTT.

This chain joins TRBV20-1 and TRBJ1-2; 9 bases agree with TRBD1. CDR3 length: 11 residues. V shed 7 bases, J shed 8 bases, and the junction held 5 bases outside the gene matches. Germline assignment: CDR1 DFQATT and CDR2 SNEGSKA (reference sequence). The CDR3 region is CSVGTGKGYTF. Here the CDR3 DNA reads TGCAGTGTTGGGACAGGGAAAGGCTACACCTTC.

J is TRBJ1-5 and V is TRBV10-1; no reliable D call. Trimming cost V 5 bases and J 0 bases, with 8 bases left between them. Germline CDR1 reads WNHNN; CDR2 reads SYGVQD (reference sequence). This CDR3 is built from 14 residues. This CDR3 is CASSKAYSNQPQHF. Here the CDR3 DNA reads TGCGCCAGCAGTAAAGCTTATAGCAATCAGCCCCAGCATTTT.

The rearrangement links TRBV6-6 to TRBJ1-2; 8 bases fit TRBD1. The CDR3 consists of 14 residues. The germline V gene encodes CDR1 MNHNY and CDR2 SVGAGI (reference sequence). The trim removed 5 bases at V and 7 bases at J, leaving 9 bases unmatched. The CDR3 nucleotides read TGTGCCAGCAGTCAGGGGGCAGAAAGGCTTGGCTACACCTTC. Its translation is CASSQGAERLGYTF.

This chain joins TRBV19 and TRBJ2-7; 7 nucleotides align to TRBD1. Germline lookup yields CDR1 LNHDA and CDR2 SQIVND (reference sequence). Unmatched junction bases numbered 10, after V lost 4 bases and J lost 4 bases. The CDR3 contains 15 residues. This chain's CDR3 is CASSTYRGKGYEQYF. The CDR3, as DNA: TGTGCCAGTAGTACGTACAGGGGAAAGGGGTACGAGCAGTACTTC.

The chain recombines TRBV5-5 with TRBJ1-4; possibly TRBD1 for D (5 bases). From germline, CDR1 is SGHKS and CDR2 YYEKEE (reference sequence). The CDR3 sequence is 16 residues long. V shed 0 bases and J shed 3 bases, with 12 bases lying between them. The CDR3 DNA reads TGTGCCAGCAGCTTGGGTGCAGGGTTTCCTAATGAAAAACTGTTTTTT. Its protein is CASSLGAGFPNEKLFF.

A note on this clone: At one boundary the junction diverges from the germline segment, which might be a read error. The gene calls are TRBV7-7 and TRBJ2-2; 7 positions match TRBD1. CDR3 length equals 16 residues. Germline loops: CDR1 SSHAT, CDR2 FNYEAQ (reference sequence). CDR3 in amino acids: CASSLNRGPNTGELFF. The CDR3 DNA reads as TGTGCTAGCAGCTTAAACAGGGGTCCGAACACCGGGGAGCTGTTTTTT.

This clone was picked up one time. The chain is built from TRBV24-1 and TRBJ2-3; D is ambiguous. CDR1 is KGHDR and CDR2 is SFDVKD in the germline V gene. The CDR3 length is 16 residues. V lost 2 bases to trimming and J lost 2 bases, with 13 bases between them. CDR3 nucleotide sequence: TGTGCCACCAGTGATTCCGCAGGTACCCTCACAGATACGCAGTATTTT. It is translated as CATSDSAGTLTDTQYF.

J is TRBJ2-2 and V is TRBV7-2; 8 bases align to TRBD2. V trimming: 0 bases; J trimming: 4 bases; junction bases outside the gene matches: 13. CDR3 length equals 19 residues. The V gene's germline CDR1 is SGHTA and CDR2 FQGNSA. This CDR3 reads CASSLAFAGTRGGTGELFF. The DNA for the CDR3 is TGTGCCAGCAGCTTAGCCTTCGCCGGGACTAGGGGTGGCACCGGGGAGCTGTTTTTT.

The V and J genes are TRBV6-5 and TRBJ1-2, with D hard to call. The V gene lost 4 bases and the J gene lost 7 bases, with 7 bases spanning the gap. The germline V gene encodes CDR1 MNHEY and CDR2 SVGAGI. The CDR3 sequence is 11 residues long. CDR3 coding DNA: TGTGCCAGCAGTTCTCCCTTTGGCTACACCTTC. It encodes CASSSPFGYTF.

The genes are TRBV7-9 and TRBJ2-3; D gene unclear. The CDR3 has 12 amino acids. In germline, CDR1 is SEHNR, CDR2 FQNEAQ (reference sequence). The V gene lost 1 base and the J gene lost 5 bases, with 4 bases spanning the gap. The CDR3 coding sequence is TGTGCCAGCAGCTTAGTCGGAGATACGCAGTATTTT. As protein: CASSLVGDTQYF. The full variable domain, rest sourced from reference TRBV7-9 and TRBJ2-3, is DTGVSQNPRHKITKRGQNVTFRCDPISEHNRLYWYRQTLGQGPEFLTYFQNEAQLEKSRLLSDRFSAERPKGSFSTLEIQRTEQGDSAMYLCASSLVGDTQYFGPGTRLTVL.

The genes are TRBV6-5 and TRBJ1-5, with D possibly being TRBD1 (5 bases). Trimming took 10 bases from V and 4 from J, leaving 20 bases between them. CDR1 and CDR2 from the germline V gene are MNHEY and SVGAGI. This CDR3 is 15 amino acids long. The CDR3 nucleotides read TGTGCCACGGACACATACCGTGGGGTTAATCAGCCCCAGCATTTT. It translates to CATDTYRGVNQPQHF.

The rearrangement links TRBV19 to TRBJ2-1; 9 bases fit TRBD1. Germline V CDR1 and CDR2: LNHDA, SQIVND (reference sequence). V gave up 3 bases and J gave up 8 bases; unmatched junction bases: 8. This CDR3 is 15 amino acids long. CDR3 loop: CASSISTGTGYEQFF. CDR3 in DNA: TGTGCCAGTAGTATCTCTACCGGGACAGGGTATGAGCAGTTCTTC.

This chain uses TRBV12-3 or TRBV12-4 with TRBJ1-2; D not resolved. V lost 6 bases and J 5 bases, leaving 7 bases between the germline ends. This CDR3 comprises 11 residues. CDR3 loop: CASSLGYGYTF. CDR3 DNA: TGTGCCAGCAGCCTCGGTTATGGCTACACCTTC.

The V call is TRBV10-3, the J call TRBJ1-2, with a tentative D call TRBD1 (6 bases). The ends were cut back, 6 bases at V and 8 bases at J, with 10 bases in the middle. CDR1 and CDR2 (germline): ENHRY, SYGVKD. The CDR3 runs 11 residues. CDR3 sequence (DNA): TGTGCCATCAGATCGACAGGCGGCTACACCTTC. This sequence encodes CAIRSTGGYTF.

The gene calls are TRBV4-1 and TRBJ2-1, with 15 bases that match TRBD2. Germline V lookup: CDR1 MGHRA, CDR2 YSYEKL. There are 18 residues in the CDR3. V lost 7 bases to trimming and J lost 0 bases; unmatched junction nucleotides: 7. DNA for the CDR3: TGCGCCAGCAAACAGGGACTAGCGGGGGGAGACTCCTACAATGAGCAGTTCTTC. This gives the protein CASKQGLAGGDSYNEQFF.

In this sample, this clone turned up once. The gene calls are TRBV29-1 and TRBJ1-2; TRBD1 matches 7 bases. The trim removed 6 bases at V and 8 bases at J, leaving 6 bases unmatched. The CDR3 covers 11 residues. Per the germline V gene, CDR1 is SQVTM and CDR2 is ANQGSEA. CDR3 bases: TGCAGCGTGACAGGGACTTGGGGCTACACCTTC. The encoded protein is CSVTGTWGYTF.

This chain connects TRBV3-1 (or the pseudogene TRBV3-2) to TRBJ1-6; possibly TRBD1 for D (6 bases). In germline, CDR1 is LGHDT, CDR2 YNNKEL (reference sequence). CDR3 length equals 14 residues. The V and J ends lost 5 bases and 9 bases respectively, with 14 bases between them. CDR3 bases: TGTGCCAGCAGCTTGACAGGTTCGTCTTCACCCCTCCACTTT. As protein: CASSLTGSSSPLHF.

The CDR3, as DNA: TGTGCCAGCAGCTCAAAGAGGCTGGTTGGGAATCAGCCCCAGCATTTT. Translation: CASSSKRLVGNQPQHF. The chain carries TRBV7-8 and TRBJ1-5; D remains ambiguous. This CDR3 has 16 residues. V lost 4 bases and J lost 4, with 17 bases in between. The germline gives CDR1 SGHVS, CDR2 FQNEAQ. Together with reference TRBV7-8 and TRBJ1-5, the CDR3 gives the full variable domain: GAGVSQSPRYKVAKRGQDVALRCDPISGHVSLFWYQQALGQGPEFLTYFQNEAQLDKSGLPSDRFFAERPEGSVSTLKIQRTQQEDSAVYLCASSSKRLVGNQPQHFGDGTRLSIL.